A single T cell receptor (beta chain) is shown here with its context. Its antigen is not known. This entry comes from a study of post-analysis software for immune sequencing data. Study at large: Secondary progressive, relapsing-remitting and progressive-relapsing multiple sclerosis were among the included disease courses.

Unique molecular identifiers tagged the TCR beta cDNA libraries. Around 450,000 cDNA molecules were recovered from an input of about 0.9 to 10 million T cells. MiXCR, run by TCRdb on the PCR reads, gives a single entry per CDR3 protein. The data show 550,000 to 700,000 distinct CDR3 sequences, 44% seen once. The V end lost 7 bases, the J end lost 8 bases, and 20 bases lay between the germline ends. Germline CDR1 MNHEY, CDR2 SVGAGI. This CDR3 is 14 amino acids long. The study's findings and limits: Roughly five TRBV segments occurring more often in patients than controls included TRBV5-6, TRBV5-1 and TRBV20-1. When compared against controls, multiple sclerosis patients showed significantly lower normalized Chao1 diversity.

The J gene is TRBJ1-2, the V gene TRBV6-5; tentatively, D is TRBD1 (5 bases). This clonotype originated in a girl aged 5 to 17 with multiple sclerosis. Material: blood. The DNA of the CDR3 is TGTGCCAGCACTTTACTCGTTGGACAAGTAGGCTACACCTTC. It is translated as CASTLLVGQVGYTF.